The rows below give T cell receptor beta chains drawn from one sample of a study of blood T cell repertoires in COVID-19. Assay used: immunoSEQ multiplex PCR; TCRdb lists only in-frame clones, some missing. In the table there are approximately 500,000 clones, more than 75% of which are singletons. What was sequenced was PBMCs or T cells enriched from blood (not recorded which). The receptors were sampled from a middle-aged woman who had recovered from COVID-19. The CDR3 runs from the conserved cysteine through the conserved F or W. D genes are given only for firm matches. Expanded clones get a size class; other rows say once, few or many, or leave the size out.

cdr3_length: 15; clone_size: NA; j_call: TRBJ1-2; v_call: TRBV18; d_call: NA; cdr3_aa: CASSRLDTSNYGYTF; cdr3_nt: TGTGCCAGCTCACGCCTGGACACCTCTAACTATGGCTACACCTTC
cdr3_length: 15; clone_size: NA; j_call: TRBJ2-3; v_call: TRBV19; d_call: NA; cdr3_aa: CASSPTAGGTDTQYF; cdr3_nt: TGTGCCAGTAGTCCCACGGCAGGGGGCACAGATACGCAGTATTTT
cdr3_length: 12; clone_size: NA; j_call: TRBJ2-1; v_call: TRBV10-3; d_call: TRBD2; cdr3_aa: CASGLVYNEQFF; cdr3_nt: TGTGCCAGCGGACTAGTCTACAATGAGCAGTTCTTC
cdr3_length: 15; clone_size: once; j_call: TRBJ2-7; v_call: TRBV7-2; d_call: TRBD1; cdr3_aa: CASSPVGTGSYEQYF; cdr3_nt: TGTGCCAGCAGCCCCGTTGGGACAGGCTCCTACGAGCAGTACTTC
cdr3_length: 13; clone_size: NA; j_call: TRBJ1-6; v_call: TRBV6-1; d_call: NA; cdr3_aa: CASSELRGSPLHF; cdr3_nt: TGTGCCAGCAGTGAACTGCGTGGTTCACCCCTCCACTTT
cdr3_length: 15; clone_size: NA; j_call: TRBJ2-7; v_call: TRBV5-1; d_call: NA; cdr3_aa: CASSLVSAVLNEQYF; cdr3_nt: TGCGCCAGCAGCTTGGTGTCAGCGGTTCTGAACGAGCAGTACTTC
cdr3_length: 17; clone_size: NA; j_call: TRBJ2-7; v_call: TRBV6-2/TRBV6-3; d_call: NA; cdr3_aa: CASSYGSVLVWSYEQYF; cdr3_nt: TGTGCCAGCAGTTACGGATCCGTACTAGTATGGTCTTACGAGCAGTACTTC
cdr3_length: 15; clone_size: once; j_call: TRBJ1-1; v_call: TRBV5-1; d_call: TRBD1; cdr3_aa: CASSLSGQGDTEAFF; cdr3_nt: TGCGCCAGCAGCTTGAGTGGACAGGGAGACACTGAAGCTTTCTTT
cdr3_length: 13; clone_size: NA; j_call: TRBJ1-4; v_call: TRBV19; d_call: NA; cdr3_aa: CASYSTTNEKLFF; cdr3_nt: TGTGCCAGTTACAGCACAACTAATGAAAAACTGTTTTTT
cdr3_length: 19; clone_size: NA; j_call: TRBJ1-5; v_call: TRBV7-9; d_call: TRBD1; cdr3_aa: CASSLARAGGSYSNQPQHF; cdr3_nt: TGTGCCAGCAGCTTAGCGCGGGCAGGGGGCTCCTATAGCAATCAGCCCCAGCATTTT
cdr3_length: 15; clone_size: once; j_call: TRBJ1-6; v_call: TRBV11-2; d_call: TRBD1; cdr3_aa: CASRRPGQYNSPLHF; cdr3_nt: TGTGCCAGCAGACGGCCGGGACAGTATAATTCACCCCTCCACTTT
cdr3_length: 12; clone_size: NA; j_call: TRBJ2-2; v_call: TRBV15; d_call: NA; cdr3_aa: CATSRGGGELFF; cdr3_nt: TGTGCCACCAGCAGGGGGGGCGGGGAGCTGTTTTTT
cdr3_length: 14; clone_size: NA; j_call: TRBJ2-3; v_call: TRBV19; d_call: NA; cdr3_aa: CASSNPDRIDTQYF; cdr3_nt: TGTGCCAGTAGTAACCCCGACAGGATCGATACGCAGTATTTT
cdr3_length: 15; clone_size: NA; j_call: TRBJ2-7; v_call: TRBV11-3; d_call: TRBD2; cdr3_aa: CASSLAGGRSYEQYF; cdr3_nt: TGTGCCAGCAGCTTAGCGGGAGGTCGCTCCTACGAGCAGTACTTC
cdr3_length: 14; clone_size: NA; j_call: TRBJ1-1; v_call: TRBV4-1; d_call: NA; cdr3_aa: CASSRTAVNTEAFF; cdr3_nt: TGCGCCAGCAGCCGAACCGCGGTGAACACTGAAGCTTTCTTT
cdr3_length: 18; clone_size: NA; j_call: TRBJ2-3; v_call: TRBV7-9; d_call: NA; cdr3_aa: CASSSYGIGTLSTDTQYF; cdr3_nt: TGTGCCAGCAGCTCATACGGCATCGGGACACTTAGCACAGATACGCAGTATTTT
cdr3_length: 13; clone_size: NA; j_call: TRBJ1-1; v_call: TRBV11-3; d_call: NA; cdr3_aa: CASHDSRNTEAFF; cdr3_nt: TGTGCCAGCCACGACAGCCGGAACACTGAAGCTTTCTTT
cdr3_length: 12; clone_size: NA; j_call: TRBJ1-2; v_call: TRBV11-2; d_call: NA; cdr3_aa: CASSPGVYGYTF; cdr3_nt: TGTGCCAGCAGCCCAGGGGTCTATGGCTACACCTTC
cdr3_length: 16; clone_size: NA; j_call: TRBJ1-2; v_call: TRBV10-2; d_call: TRBD1; cdr3_aa: CASSEPESGGYYGYTF; cdr3_nt: TGCGCCAGCAGTGAGCCGGAGTCAGGGGGGTACTATGGCTACACCTTC
cdr3_length: 18; clone_size: once; j_call: TRBJ2-7; v_call: TRBV19; d_call: TRBD2; cdr3_aa: CASSPTRRSSGRGYEQYF; cdr3_nt: TGTGCCAGTAGTCCCACCCGTCGATCTAGCGGGAGAGGGTACGAGCAGTACTTC
cdr3_length: 14; clone_size: NA; j_call: TRBJ2-2; v_call: TRBV10-3; d_call: TRBD1; cdr3_aa: CATLGTGAIGELFF; cdr3_nt: TGTGCCACCCTCGGGACAGGGGCAATCGGGGAGCTGTTTTTT
cdr3_length: 16; clone_size: NA; j_call: TRBJ2-3; v_call: TRBV7-6; d_call: TRBD2; cdr3_aa: CASSLLAGVATDTQYF; cdr3_nt: TGTGCCAGCAGCTTACTAGCGGGAGTAGCCACAGATACGCAGTATTTT
cdr3_length: 16; clone_size: NA; j_call: TRBJ1-1; v_call: TRBV7-8; d_call: NA; cdr3_aa: CASSLGFVGSGTEAFF; cdr3_nt: TGTGCCAGCAGCTTAGGGTTCGTCGGCTCAGGTACTGAAGCTTTCTTT
cdr3_length: 17; clone_size: NA; j_call: TRBJ2-1; v_call: TRBV18; d_call: TRBD2; cdr3_aa: CASSPRGSGSSGNEQFF; cdr3_nt: TGTGCCAGCTCACCGCGGGGTAGCGGGAGTTCTGGCAATGAGCAGTTCTTC
cdr3_length: 14; clone_size: NA; j_call: TRBJ1-2; v_call: TRBV14; d_call: TRBD1; cdr3_aa: CASSWDREDYGYTF; cdr3_nt: TGTGCCAGCAGCTGGGACAGGGAGGACTATGGCTACACCTTC
cdr3_length: 15; clone_size: NA; j_call: TRBJ2-5; v_call: TRBV24-1; d_call: NA; cdr3_aa: CATSDLSDSSGTQYF; cdr3_nt: TGTGCCACCAGTGACCTTTCGGACTCCAGTGGGACCCAGTACTTC
cdr3_length: 15; clone_size: NA; j_call: TRBJ2-3; v_call: TRBV4-2; d_call: NA; cdr3_aa: CASSRRLEGTDTQYF; cdr3_nt: TGTGCCAGCAGCCGCCGACTAGAAGGCACAGATACGCAGTATTTT
cdr3_length: 16; clone_size: NA; j_call: TRBJ2-5; v_call: TRBV9; d_call: TRBD2; cdr3_aa: CASSAGLAGRGETQYF; cdr3_nt: TGTGCCAGCAGCGCAGGACTAGCGGGACGCGGCGAGACCCAGTACTTC
cdr3_length: 14; clone_size: NA; j_call: TRBJ1-4; v_call: TRBV30; d_call: NA; cdr3_aa: CAWSVLGSDEKLFF; cdr3_nt: TGTGCCTGGAGTGTACTAGGGTCTGATGAAAAACTGTTTTTT
cdr3_length: 15; clone_size: few; j_call: TRBJ1-5; v_call: TRBV7-6; d_call: NA; cdr3_aa: CASSLFGEGNQPQHF; cdr3_nt: TGTGCCAGCAGCTTATTTGGGGAGGGCAATCAGCCCCAGCATTTT
cdr3_length: 16; clone_size: NA; j_call: TRBJ1-6; v_call: TRBV2; d_call: NA; cdr3_aa: CASSDPLNVSHSPLHF; cdr3_nt: TGTGCCAGCAGTGACCCCCTTAACGTTAGCCATTCACCCCTCCACTTT
cdr3_length: 13; clone_size: NA; j_call: TRBJ2-7; v_call: TRBV28; d_call: NA; cdr3_aa: CASRWTPSYEQYF; cdr3_nt: TGTGCCAGCAGGTGGACACCCTCCTACGAGCAGTACTTC
cdr3_length: 16; clone_size: NA; j_call: TRBJ2-5; v_call: TRBV5-1; d_call: TRBD2; cdr3_aa: CASSSRGGRAGETQYF; cdr3_nt: TGCGCCAGCTCATCTCGAGGCGGGAGGGCCGGAGAGACCCAGTACTTC
cdr3_length: 15; clone_size: NA; j_call: TRBJ1-3; v_call: TRBV18; d_call: NA; cdr3_aa: CASSPDIHSGNTIYF; cdr3_nt: TGTGCCAGCTCACCAGACATCCACTCTGGAAACACCATATATTTT
cdr3_length: 16; clone_size: NA; j_call: TRBJ2-6; v_call: TRBV11-3; d_call: NA; cdr3_aa: CASSLTRGSGANVLTF; cdr3_nt: TGTGCCAGCAGCTTAACCAGGGGATCTGGGGCCAACGTCCTGACTTTC
cdr3_length: 12; clone_size: NA; j_call: TRBJ1-2; v_call: TRBV29-1; d_call: NA; cdr3_aa: CSVGGFNYGYTF; cdr3_nt: TGCAGCGTTGGGGGCTTCAACTATGGCTACACCTTC
cdr3_length: 13; clone_size: NA; j_call: TRBJ1-2; v_call: TRBV6-5; d_call: TRBD1; cdr3_aa: CASSKPGTGGYTF; cdr3_nt: TGTGCCAGCTCTAAGCCCGGGACAGGTGGCTACACCTTC
cdr3_length: 17; clone_size: once; j_call: TRBJ2-7; v_call: TRBV5-1; d_call: TRBD1; cdr3_aa: CASSFFVVGQGAFEQYF; cdr3_nt: TGCGCCAGCAGCTTCTTTGTCGTAGGGCAGGGGGCTTTCGAGCAGTACTTC
cdr3_length: 12; clone_size: NA; j_call: TRBJ2-5; v_call: TRBV21-1; d_call: NA; cdr3_aa: CASRDRAETQYF; cdr3_nt: TGTGCCAGCAGGGACAGGGCAGAGACCCAGTACTTC
cdr3_length: 14; clone_size: NA; j_call: TRBJ2-1; v_call: TRBV2; d_call: NA; cdr3_aa: CASNRESSYNEQFF; cdr3_nt: TGTGCCAGCAACCGGGAGAGCTCCTACAATGAGCAGTTCTTC
cdr3_length: 13; clone_size: NA; j_call: TRBJ1-1; v_call: TRBV5-1; d_call: NA; cdr3_aa: CASKGTGDTEAFF; cdr3_nt: TGCGCCAGCAAAGGGACGGGGGACACTGAAGCTTTCTTT
cdr3_length: 16; clone_size: NA; j_call: TRBJ2-2; v_call: TRBV5-1; d_call: NA; cdr3_aa: CASSGGLNSNTGELFF; cdr3_nt: TGCGCCAGCAGCGGGGGACTCAACTCGAACACCGGGGAGCTGTTTTTT